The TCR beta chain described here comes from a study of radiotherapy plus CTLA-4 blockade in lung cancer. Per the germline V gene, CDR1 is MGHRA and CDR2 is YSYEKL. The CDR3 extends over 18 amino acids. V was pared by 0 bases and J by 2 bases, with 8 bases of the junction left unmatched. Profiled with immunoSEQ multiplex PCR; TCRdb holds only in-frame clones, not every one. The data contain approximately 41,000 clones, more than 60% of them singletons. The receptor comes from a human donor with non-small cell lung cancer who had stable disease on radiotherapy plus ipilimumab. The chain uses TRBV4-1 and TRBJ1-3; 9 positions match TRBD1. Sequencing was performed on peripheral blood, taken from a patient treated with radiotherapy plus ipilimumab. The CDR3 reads CASSQEITGGFTGNTIYF. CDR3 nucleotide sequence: TGCGCCAGCAGCCAAGAAATTACAGGGGGCTTTACTGGAAACACCATATATTTT.